This T cell receptor (beta chain) was sequenced for a study of early T cells in non-severe SARS-CoV-2 infection. Across the whole study: Bulk RNA isolated from unsorted whole blood underwent sequencing; chains were not paired. General observations from the study: Lookups in VDJdb leaned toward anti-spike CD8 responses and missed private and CD4 specificities.

cDNA molecules, individually, were tagged with unique molecular identifiers. Using its own MiXCR run on the 5' RACE reads, TCRdb lists one record per CDR3 protein. The sample records approximately 70,000 distinct CDR3 sequences, around 14% being singletons. The V end lost 4 bases, the J end lost 2 bases, and 9 bases lay between the germline ends. Germline V gene sequence: CDR1 SGHRS, CDR2 YFSETQ. The CDR3 is 13 amino acids. The table lists this clonotype with a few counts. Its specificity is unknown. This sequence was found in an adult who was a healthcare worker with PCR-confirmed SARS-CoV-2 infection or an uninfected control (not recorded which). Specimen: whole blood. The chain couples TRBV5-1 to TRBJ1-1; no reliable D call. CDR3 loop: CASSTRLNTEAFF. CDR3 nucleotide sequence: TGCGCCAGCAGCACCCGGCTCAACACTGAAGCTTTCTTT.